Sequencing of this TCR beta chain was carried out in a study of CD8+ T cells in alopecia areata. For the study at large: Among treated patients, oral tofacitinib was administered at 5 to 10 mg twice daily.

Germline assignment: CDR1 GTSNPN and CDR2 SVGIG (reference sequence). This CDR3 spans 14 amino acids. V lost 0 bases, J lost 3 bases, and 4 bases stayed unmatched. Sequencing templates came from extracted RNA that was reverse transcribed into cDNA. This table comes from immunoSEQ multiplex PCR, and its TCRdb copy is limited to in-frame clones, with some not included. The table lists 150,000 to 200,000 clones, just under 65% of them singletons. Treatment here: oral pan-JAK inhibitor, 5-10 mg twice daily. About this clone: Its matching antigen is unknown.

Notes on the study in general: During tofacitinib treatment, many expanded lesional clones remained in scalp and blood.

This chain connects TRBV30 to TRBJ1-2; 7 bases fit TRBD1. The specimen comprised CD4+ T cells sorted from blood, sampled between weeks 47 and 50, from a patient treated with tofacitinib. This receptor was identified in a human donor with alopecia areata. In DNA, the CDR3 is TGTGCCTGGAGTGTGGCCCAGGGGGACTATGGCTACACCTTC. As protein: CAWSVAQGDYGYTF.